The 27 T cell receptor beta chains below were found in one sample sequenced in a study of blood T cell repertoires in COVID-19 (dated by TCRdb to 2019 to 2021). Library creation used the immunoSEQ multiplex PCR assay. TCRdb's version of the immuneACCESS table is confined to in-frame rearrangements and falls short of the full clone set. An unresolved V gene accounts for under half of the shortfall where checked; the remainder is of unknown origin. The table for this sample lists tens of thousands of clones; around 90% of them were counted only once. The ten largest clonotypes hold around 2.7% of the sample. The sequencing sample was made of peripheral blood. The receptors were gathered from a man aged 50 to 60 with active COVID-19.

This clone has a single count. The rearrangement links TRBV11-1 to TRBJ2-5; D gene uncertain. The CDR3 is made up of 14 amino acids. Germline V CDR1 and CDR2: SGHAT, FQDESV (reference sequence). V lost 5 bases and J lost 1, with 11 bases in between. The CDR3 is CASSRSRSQETQYF. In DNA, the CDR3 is TGTGCCAGCAGCCGTAGCAGATCCCAAGAGACCCAGTACTTC.

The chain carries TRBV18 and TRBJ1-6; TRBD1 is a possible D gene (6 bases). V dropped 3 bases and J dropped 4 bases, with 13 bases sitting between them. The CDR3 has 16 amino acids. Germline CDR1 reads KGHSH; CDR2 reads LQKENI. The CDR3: CASSPPGQNYNSPLHF. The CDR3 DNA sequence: TGTGCCAGCTCACCCCCCGGACAGAATTATAATTCACCCCTCCACTTT.

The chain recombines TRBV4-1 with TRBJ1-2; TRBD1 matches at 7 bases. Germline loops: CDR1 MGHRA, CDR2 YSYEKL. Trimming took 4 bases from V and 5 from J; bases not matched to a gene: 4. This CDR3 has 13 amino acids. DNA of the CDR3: TGCGCCAGCAGCCCGGGACAGCCTTATGGCTACACCTTC. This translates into CASSPGQPYGYTF.

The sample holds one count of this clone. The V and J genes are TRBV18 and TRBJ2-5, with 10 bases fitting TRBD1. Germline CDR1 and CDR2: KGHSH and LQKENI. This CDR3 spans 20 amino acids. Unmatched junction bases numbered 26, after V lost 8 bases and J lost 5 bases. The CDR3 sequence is CASPNPRCLVGTGDRETQYF. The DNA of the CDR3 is TGTGCCAGCCCAAACCCCCGTTGTCTGGTTGGGACAGGGGATCGGGAGACCCAGTACTTC. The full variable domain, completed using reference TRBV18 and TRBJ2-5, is NAGVMQNPRHLVRRRGQEARLRCSPMKGHSHVYWYRQLPEEGLKFMVYLQKENIIDESGMPKERFSAEFPKEGPSILRIQQVVRGDSAAYFCASPNPRCLVGTGDRETQYFGPGTRLLVL.

CDR3 bases: TGTGCCAGCAGCCCCGCTAGCGGGTTATACAATGAGCAGTTCTTC. Its translation: CASSPASGLYNEQFF. The chain carries TRBV7-3 and TRBJ2-1; 8 bases line up with TRBD2. This CDR3 spans 15 amino acids. Germline trimming cut 5 bases from V and 4 bases from J; bases unmatched to any gene: 7. Germline loops: CDR1 SGHTA, CDR2 FQGTGA.

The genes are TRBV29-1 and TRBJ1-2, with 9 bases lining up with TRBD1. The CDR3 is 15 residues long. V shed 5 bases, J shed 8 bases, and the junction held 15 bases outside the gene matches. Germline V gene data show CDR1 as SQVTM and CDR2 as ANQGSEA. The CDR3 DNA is TGCAGCGTTCTTAACCGGGACAGGGTGTACGAAGGCTACACCTTC. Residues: CSVLNRDRVYEGYTF.

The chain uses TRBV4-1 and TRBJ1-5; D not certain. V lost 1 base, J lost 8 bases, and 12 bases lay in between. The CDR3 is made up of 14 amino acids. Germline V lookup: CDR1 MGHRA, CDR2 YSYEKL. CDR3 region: CASSQGAGIEPQHF. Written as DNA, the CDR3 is TGCGCCAGCAGCCAAGGGGCGGGAATCGAGCCCCAGCATTTT.

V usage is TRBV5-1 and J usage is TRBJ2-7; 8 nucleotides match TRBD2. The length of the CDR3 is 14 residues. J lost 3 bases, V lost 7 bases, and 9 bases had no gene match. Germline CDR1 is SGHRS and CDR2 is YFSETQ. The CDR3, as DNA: TGCGCCAGCCGTAAGGGACTAGGAGACTACGAGCAGTACGTC. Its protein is CASRKGLGDYEQYV.

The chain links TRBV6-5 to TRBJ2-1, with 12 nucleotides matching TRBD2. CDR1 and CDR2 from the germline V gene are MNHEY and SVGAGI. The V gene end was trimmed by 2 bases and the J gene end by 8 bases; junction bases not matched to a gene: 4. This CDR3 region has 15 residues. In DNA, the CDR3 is TGTGCCAGCAGTTACGTGGCTAGCGGGAGGGATGAGCAGTTCTTC. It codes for CASSYVASGRDEQFF.

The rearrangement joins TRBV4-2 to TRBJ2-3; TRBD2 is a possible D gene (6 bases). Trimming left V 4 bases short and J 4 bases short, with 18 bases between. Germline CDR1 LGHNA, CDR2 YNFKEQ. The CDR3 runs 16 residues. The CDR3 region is CASSRQEGGKADTQYF. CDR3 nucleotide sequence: TGTGCCAGCAGCCGCCAAGAGGGCGGGAAGGCAGATACGCAGTATTTT.

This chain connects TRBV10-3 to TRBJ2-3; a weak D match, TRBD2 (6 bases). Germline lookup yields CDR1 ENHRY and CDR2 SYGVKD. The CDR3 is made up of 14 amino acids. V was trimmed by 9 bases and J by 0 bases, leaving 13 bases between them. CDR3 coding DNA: TGTGCCATGATGGACGGGACTAGCACAGATACGCAGTATTTT. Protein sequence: CAMMDGTSTDTQYF.

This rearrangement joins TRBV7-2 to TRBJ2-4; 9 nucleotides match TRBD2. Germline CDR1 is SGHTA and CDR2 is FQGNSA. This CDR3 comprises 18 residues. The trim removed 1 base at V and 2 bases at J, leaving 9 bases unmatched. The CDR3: CASSLVGSGRNSKNIQYF. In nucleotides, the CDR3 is TGTGCCAGCAGCTTAGTTGGTAGCGGGAGAAATTCCAAAAACATTCAGTACTTC.

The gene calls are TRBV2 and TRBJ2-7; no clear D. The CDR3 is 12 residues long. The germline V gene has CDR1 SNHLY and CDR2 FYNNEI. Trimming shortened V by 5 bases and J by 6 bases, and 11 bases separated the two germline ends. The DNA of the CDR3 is TGTGCCAGCAGTCCGGAGTCGGGCGAGCAGTACGTC. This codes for CASSPESGEQYV.

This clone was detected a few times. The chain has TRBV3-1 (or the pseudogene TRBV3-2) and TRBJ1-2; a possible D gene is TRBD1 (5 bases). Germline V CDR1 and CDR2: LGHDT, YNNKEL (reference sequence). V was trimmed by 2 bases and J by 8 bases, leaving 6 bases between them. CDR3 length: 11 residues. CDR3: CASSQQGGYTF. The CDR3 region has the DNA TGTGCCAGCAGCCAACAGGGAGGCTACACCTTC.

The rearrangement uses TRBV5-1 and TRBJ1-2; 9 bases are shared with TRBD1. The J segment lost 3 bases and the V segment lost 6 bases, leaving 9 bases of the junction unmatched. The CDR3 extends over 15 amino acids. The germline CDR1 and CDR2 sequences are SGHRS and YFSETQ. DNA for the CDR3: TGCGCCAGCACCCCCGGGACAGGGTTCGACTATGGCTACACCTTC. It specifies CASTPGTGFDYGYTF. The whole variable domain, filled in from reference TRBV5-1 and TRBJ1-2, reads KAGVTQTPRYLIKTRGQQVTLSCSPISGHRSVSWYQQTPGQGLQFLFEYFSETQRNKGNFPGRFSGRQFSNSRSEMNVSTLELGDSALYLCASTPGTGFDYGYTFGSGTRLTVV.

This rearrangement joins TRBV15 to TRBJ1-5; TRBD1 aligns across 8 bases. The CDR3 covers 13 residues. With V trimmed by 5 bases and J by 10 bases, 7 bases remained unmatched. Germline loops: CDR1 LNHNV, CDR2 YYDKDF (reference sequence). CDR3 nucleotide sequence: TGTGCCACCAGCGGCGGGACAGGCCCACCCCAGCATTTT. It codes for CATSGGTGPPQHF.

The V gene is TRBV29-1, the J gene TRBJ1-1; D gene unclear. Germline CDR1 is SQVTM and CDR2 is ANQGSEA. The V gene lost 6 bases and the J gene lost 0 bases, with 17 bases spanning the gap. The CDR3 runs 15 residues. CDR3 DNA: TGCAGCGTCAACCCGCTGGCCGGGGTGAACACTGAAGCTTTCTTT. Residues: CSVNPLAGVNTEAFF.

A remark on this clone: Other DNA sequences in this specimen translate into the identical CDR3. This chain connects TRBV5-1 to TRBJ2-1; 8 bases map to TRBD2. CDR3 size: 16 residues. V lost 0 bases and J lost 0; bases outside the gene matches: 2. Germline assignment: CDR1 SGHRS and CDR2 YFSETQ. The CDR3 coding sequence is TGCGCCAGCAGCTTGGGAGGGACTAGCTCCTACAATGAGCAGTTCTTC. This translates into CASSLGGTSSYNEQFF.

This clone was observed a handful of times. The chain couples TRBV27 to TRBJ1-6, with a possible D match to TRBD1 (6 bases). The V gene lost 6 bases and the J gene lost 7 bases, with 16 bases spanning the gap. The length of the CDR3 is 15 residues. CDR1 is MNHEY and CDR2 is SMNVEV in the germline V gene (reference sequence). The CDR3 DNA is TGTGCCAGCAGAACTCCAGGGGTCCCGAATTCACCCCTCCACTTT. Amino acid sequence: CASRTPGVPNSPLHF.

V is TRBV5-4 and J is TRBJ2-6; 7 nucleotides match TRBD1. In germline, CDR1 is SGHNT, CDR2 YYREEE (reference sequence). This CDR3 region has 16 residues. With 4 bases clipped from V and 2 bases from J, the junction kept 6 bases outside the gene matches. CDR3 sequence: CASSAAGGTGANVLTF. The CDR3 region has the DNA TGTGCCAGCAGCGCCGCAGGGGGAACTGGGGCCAACGTCCTGACTTTC.

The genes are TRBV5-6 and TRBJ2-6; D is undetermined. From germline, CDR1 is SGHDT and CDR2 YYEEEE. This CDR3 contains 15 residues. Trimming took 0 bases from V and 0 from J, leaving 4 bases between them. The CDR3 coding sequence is TGTGCCAGCAGCTTGGATCTCTCTGGGGCCAACGTCCTGACTTTC. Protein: CASSLDLSGANVLTF. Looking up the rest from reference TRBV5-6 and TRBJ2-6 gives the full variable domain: DAGVTQSPTHLIKTRGQQVTLRCSPKSGHDTVSWYQQALGQGPQFIFQYYEEEERQRGNFPDRFSGHQFPNYSSELNVNALLLGDSALYLCASSLDLSGANVLTFGAGSRLTVL.

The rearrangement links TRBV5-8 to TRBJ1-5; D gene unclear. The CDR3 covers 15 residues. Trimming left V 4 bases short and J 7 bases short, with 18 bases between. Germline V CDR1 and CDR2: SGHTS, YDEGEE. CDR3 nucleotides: TGTGCCAGCAGCCCGGAGGGCAGGCCCGGCCAGCCCCAGCATTTT. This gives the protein CASSPEGRPGQPQHF.

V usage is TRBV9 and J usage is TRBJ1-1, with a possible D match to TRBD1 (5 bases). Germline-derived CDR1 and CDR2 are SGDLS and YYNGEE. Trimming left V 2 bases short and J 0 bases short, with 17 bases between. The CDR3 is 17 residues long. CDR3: CASSVGSGSGVNTEAFF. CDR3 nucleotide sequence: TGTGCCAGCAGCGTGGGGTCAGGGTCGGGGGTGAACACTGAAGCTTTCTTT.

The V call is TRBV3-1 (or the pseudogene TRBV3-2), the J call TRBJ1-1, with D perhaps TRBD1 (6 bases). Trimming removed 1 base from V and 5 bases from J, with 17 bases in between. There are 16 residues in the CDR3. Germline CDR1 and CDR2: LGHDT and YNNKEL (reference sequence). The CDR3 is CASSQVPVGAQTEAFF. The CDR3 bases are TGTGCCAGCAGCCAAGTCCCCGTGGGGGCGCAAACTGAAGCTTTCTTT.

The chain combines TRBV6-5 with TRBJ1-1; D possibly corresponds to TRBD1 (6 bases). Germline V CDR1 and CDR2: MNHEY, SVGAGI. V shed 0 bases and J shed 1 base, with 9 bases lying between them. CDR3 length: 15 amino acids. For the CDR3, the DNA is TGTGCCAGCAGTTACTCTGACAGGCAGAACACTGAAGCTTTCTTT. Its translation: CASSYSDRQNTEAFF.

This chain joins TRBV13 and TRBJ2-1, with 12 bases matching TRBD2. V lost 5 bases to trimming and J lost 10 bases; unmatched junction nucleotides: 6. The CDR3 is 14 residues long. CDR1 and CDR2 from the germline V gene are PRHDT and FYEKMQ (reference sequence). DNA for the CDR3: TGTGCCAGCAGCCGACTAGCGGGAGTATGGGAGCAGTTCTTC. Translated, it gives CASSRLAGVWEQFF.

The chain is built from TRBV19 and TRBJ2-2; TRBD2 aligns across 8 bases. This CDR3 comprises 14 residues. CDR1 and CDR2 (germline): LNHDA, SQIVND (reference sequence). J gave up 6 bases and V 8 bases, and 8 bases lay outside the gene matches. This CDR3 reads CASLTGGLSGELFF. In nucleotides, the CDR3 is TGTGCCAGTTTAACGGGGGGGTTATCCGGGGAGCTGTTTTTT.